This TCR beta chain was found in a study of shared clonotypes between healthy human individuals. Study-wide background: In total, the donors were a couple of women and a few men aged 18 to 49.

This CDR3 has 15 residues. CDR1 and CDR2 from the germline V gene are MNHEY and SVGAGI. The V segment lost 11 bases and the J segment 6 bases; nucleotides outside the gene matches: 15. Using immunoSEQ multiplex PCR, the repertoire was profiled, and TCRdb retains in-frame clones only, with some absent. The sample shows over 850,000 clones, around three quarters of them seen only once. Sequencing input: memory CD4+ T cells from PBMCs. Indicated subset: CD45RA-negative fraction. This chain joins TRBV6-5 and TRBJ2-2; 7 nucleotides line up with TRBD1. The clonotype was recovered from a man between 18 and 35 years old in good health. Some clones in this sample may be carry-over from other donors' samples. The CDR3 region is CAGSTTGVRSGELFF. The DNA for the CDR3 is TGTGCCGGATCTACTACAGGGGTACGGTCCGGGGAGCTGTTTTTT.